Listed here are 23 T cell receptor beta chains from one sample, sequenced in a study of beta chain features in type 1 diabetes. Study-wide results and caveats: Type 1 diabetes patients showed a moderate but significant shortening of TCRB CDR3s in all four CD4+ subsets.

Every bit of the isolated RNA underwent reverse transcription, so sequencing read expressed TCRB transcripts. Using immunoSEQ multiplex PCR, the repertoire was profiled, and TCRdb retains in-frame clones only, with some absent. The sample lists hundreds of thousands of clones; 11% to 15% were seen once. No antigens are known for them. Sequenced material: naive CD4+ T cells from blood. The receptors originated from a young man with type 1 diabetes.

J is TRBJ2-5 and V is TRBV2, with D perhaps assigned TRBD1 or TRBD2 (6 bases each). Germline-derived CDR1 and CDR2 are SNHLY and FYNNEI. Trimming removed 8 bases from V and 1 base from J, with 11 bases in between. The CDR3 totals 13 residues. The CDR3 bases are TGTGCCAGCTCGGAGGGGGTCCAAGAGACCCAGTACTTC. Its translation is CASSEGVQETQYF. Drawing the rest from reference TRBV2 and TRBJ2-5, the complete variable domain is EPEVTQTPSHQVTQMGQEVILRCVPISNHLYFYWYRQILGQKVEFLVSFYNNEISEKSEIFDDQFSVERPDGSNFTLKIRSTKLEDSAMYFCASSEGVQETQYFGPGTRLLVL.

The CDR3 loop reads CASSRGAYEQYF. Here the CDR3 DNA reads TGTGCCAGCTCACGGGGAGCCTACGAGCAGTACTTC. The V call is TRBV18, the J call TRBJ2-7; the D gene is possibly TRBD2 (5 bases). The V end was cut by 4 bases, the J end by 2 bases, with 6 bases between. CDR3 length equals 12 residues. From germline, CDR1 is KGHSH and CDR2 LQKENI.

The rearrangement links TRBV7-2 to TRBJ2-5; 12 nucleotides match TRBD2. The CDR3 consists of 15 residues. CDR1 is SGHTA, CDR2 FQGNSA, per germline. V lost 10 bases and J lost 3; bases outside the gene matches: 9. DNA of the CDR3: TGTGCCACTTCACCGAGACTAGCGGGAGAAGAGACCCAGTACTTC. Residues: CATSPRLAGEETQYF.

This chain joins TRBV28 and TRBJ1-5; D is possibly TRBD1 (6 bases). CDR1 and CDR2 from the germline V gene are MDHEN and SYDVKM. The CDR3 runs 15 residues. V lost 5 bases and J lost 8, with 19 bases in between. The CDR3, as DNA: TGTGCCAGCAGTCCCCATTCGACAGGAGGCAAGCCCCAGCATTTT. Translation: CASSPHSTGGKPQHF. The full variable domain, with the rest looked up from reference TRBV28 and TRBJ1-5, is DVKVTQSSRYLVKRTGEKVFLECVQDMDHENMFWYRQDPGLGLRLIYFSYDVKMKEKGDIPEGYSVSREKKERFSLILESASTNQTSMYLCASSPHSTGGKPQHFGDGTRLSIL.

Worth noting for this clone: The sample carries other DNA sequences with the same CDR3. The CDR3: CASSLEGNTEAFF. CDR3 DNA sequence: TGTGCCAGCAGCTTAGAGGGCAACACTGAAGCTTTCTTT. The chain uses TRBV7-2 and TRBJ1-1; no clear D gene. The CDR3 has 13 residues. Trimming removed 1 base from V and 2 bases from J, with 5 bases in between. Per the germline V gene, CDR1 is SGHTA and CDR2 is FQGNSA.

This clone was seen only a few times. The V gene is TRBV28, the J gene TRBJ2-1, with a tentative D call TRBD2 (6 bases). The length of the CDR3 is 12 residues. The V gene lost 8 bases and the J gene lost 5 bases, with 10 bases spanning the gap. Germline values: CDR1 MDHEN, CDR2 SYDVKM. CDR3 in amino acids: CASRRGNNEQFF. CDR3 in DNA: TGTGCCAGCCGGAGGGGTAACAATGAGCAGTTCTTC.

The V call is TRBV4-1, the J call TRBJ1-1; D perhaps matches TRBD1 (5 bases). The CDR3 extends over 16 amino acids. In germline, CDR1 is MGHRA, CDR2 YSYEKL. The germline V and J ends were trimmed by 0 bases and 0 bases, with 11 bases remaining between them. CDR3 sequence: CASSQDNRWMNTEAFF. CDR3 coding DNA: TGCGCCAGCAGCCAAGATAACAGGTGGATGAACACTGAAGCTTTCTTT.

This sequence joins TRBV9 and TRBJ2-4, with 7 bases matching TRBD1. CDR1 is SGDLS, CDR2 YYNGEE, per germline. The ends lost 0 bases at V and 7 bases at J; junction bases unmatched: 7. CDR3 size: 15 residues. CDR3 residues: CASSVATGVGNIQYF. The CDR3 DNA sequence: TGTGCCAGCAGCGTAGCTACAGGGGTAGGGAACATTCAGTACTTC.

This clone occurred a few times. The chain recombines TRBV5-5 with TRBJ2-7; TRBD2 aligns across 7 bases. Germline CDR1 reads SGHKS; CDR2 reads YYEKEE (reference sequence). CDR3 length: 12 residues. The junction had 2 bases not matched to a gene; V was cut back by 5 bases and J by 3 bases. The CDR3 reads CASRLADYEQYF. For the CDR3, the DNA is TGTGCCAGCAGGCTAGCGGACTACGAGCAGTACTTC.

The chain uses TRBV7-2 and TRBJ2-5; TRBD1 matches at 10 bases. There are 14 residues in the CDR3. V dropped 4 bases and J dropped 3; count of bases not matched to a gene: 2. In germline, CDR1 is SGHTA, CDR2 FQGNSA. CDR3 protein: CASSSGQGEETQYF. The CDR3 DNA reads TGTGCCAGCAGCTCTGGACAGGGGGAAGAGACCCAGTACTTC.

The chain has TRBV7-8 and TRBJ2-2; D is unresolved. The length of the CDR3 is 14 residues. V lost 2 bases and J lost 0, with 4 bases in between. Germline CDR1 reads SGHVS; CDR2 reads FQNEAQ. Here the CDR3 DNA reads TGTGCCAGCAGCTTATTGGCGAACACCGGGGAGCTGTTTTTT. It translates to CASSLLANTGELFF.

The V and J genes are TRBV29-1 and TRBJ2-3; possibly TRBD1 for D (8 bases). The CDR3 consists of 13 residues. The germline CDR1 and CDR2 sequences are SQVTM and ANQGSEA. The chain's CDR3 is CTIPGGGGDTQYF. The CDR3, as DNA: TGCACCATCCCAGGGGGCGGGGGAGATACGCAGTATTTT.

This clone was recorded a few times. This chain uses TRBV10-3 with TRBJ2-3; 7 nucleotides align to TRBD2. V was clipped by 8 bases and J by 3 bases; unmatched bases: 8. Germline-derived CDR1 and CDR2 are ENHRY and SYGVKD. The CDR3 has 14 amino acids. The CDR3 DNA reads TGTGCCATCGTGGACGCTAGCGGTACAGATACGCAGTATTTT. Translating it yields CAIVDASGTDTQYF.

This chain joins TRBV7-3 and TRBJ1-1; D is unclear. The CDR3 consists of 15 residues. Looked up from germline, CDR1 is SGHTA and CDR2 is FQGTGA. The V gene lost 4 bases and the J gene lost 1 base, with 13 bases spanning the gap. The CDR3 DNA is TGTGCCAGCAGCTCAACGGGAGCAGGGAACACTGAAGCTTTCTTT. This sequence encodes CASSSTGAGNTEAFF.

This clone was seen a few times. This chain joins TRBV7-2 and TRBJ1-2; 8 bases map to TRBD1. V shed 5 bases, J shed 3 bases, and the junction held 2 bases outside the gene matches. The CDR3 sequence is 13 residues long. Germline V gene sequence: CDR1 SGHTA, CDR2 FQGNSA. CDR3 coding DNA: TGTGCCAGCAGCCCGGACAGGGACTATGGCTACACCTTC. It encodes CASSPDRDYGYTF.

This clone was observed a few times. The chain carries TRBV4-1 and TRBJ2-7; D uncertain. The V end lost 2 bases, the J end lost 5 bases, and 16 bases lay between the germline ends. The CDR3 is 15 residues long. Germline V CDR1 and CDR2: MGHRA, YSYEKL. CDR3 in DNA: TGCGCCAGCAGCCAAAGTGGTCTAGTTGGGGACGAGCAGTACTTC. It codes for CASSQSGLVGDEQYF.

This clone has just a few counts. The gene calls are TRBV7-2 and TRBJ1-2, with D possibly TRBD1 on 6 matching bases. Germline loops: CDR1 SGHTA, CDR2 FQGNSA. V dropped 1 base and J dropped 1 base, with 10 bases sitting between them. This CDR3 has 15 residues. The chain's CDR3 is CASSLEQGLNYGYTF. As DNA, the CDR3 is TGTGCCAGCAGCTTAGAACAGGGCCTTAACTATGGCTACACCTTC.

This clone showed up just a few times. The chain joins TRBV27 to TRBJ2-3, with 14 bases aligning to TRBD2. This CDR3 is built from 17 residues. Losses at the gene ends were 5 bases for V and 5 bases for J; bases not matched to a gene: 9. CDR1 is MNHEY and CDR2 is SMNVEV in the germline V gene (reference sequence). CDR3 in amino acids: CASSVPGLAGAKDTQYF. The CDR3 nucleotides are TGTGCCAGCAGTGTCCCGGGACTAGCGGGAGCGAAAGATACGCAGTATTTT.

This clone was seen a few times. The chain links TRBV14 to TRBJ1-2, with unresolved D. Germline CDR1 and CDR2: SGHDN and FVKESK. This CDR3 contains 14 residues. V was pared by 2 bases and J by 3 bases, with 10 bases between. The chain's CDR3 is CASSQSRGYYGYTF. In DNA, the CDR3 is TGTGCCAGCAGCCAATCCCGGGGTTACTATGGCTACACCTTC.

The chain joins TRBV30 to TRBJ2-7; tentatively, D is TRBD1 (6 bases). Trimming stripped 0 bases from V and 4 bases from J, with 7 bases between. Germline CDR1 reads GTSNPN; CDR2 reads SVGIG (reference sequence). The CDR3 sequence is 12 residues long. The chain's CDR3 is CAWSVDRYEQYF. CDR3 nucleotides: TGTGCCTGGAGTGTAGACAGGTACGAGCAGTACTTC.

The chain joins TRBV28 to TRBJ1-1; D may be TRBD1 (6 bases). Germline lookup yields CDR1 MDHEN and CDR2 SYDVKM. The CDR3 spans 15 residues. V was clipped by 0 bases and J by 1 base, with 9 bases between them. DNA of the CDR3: TGTGCCAGCAGTTTATGGGGGGGCGCGAACACTGAAGCTTTCTTT. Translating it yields CASSLWGGANTEAFF.

In DNA, the CDR3 is TGTGCCAGCAGCTTATTCGGAGGGGGCGGTTTCTACGAGCAGTACTTC. This codes for CASSLFGGGGFYEQYF. The chain carries TRBV7-2 and TRBJ2-7; TRBD1 is a possible D gene (7 bases). CDR1 and CDR2 (germline): SGHTA, FQGNSA. The CDR3 is 16 amino acids. Deletions cut 2 bases from V and 3 bases from J, with 17 bases between.

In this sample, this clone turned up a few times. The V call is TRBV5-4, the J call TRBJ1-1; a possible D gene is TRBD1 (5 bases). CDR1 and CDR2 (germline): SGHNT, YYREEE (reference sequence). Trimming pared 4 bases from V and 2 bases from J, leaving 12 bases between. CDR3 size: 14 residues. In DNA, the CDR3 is TGTGCCAGCAGCGGCCCCCAGGGTAACACTGAAGCTTTCTTT. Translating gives CASSGPQGNTEAFF.